This TCR beta chain was captured in a study of blood T cell repertoires in COVID-19. Across the whole study: COVID-19 samples, acute and convalescent, were from the United States, Italy and Spain. The cDNA or gDNA used as material had been derived from T cells, B-cell-depleted T cells, or PBMCs.

Per the original methods: By means of reference gene primer amplification, nucleated cell counts were estimated. Clones were read by immunoSEQ multiplex PCR, and TCRdb kept only the in-frame ones, dropping some. For V, J and clone size, that table is used; D and trimming come from the DNA. The sample records 120,000 or so clones, 88% being singletons. This CDR3 has 13 residues. Trimming pared 7 bases from V and 8 bases from J, leaving 14 bases between. Looked up from germline, CDR1 is MDHEN and CDR2 is SYDVKM. The sequenced sample was peripheral blood. The source of this sequence is a woman between 50 and 59 years old with acute or convalescent COVID-19. The chain carries TRBV28 and TRBJ1-4; the D gene is possibly TRBD1 (6 bases). The DNA for the CDR3 is TGTGCCAGCAATACAGGGACGGTCGAAAAACTGTTTTTT. Amino acid sequence: CASNTGTVEKLFF. Full variable domain (missing parts from reference TRBV28 and TRBJ1-4): DVKVTQSSRYLVKRTGEKVFLECVQDMDHENMFWYRQDPGLGLRLIYFSYDVKMKEKGDIPEGYSVSREKKERFSLILESASTNQTSMYLCASNTGTVEKLFFGSGTQLSVL.